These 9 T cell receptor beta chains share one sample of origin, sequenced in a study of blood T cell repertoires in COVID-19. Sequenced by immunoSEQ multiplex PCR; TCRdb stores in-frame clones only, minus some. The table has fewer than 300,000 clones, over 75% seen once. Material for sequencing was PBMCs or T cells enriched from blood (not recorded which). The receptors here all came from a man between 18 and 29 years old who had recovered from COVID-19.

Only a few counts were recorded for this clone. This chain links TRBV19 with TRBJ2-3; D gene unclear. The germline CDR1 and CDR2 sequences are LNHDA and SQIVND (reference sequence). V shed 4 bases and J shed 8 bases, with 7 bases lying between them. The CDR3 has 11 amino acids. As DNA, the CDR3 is TGTGCCAGTAGTAGAGGAGCTACGCAGTATTTT. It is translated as CASSRGATQYF.

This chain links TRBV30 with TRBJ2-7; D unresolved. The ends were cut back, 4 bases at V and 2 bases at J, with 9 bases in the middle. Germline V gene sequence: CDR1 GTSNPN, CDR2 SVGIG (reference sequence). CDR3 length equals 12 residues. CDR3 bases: TGTGCCTGGACCCAGGTCCCCTACGAGCAGTACTTC. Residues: CAWTQVPYEQYF.

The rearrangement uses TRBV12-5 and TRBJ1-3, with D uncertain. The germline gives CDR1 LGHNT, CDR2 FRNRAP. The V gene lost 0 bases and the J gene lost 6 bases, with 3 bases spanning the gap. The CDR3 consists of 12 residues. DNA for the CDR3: TGTGCTAGTGGTTTGGTACTAAACACCATATATTTT. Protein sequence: CASGLVLNTIYF.

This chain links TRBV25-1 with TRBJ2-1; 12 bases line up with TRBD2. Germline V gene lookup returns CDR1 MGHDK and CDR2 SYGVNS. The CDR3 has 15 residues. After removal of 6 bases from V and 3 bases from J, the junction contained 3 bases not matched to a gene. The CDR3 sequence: CASSQLAGGYNEQFF. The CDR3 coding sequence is TGTGCCAGCAGCCAACTAGCGGGAGGCTACAATGAGCAGTTCTTC.

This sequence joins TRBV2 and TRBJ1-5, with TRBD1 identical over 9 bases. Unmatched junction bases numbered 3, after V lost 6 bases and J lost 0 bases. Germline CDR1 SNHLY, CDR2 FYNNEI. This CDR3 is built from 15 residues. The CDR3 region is CASSRDRVSNQPQHF. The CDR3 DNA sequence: TGTGCCAGCAGCCGGGACAGGGTTAGCAATCAGCCCCAGCATTTT.

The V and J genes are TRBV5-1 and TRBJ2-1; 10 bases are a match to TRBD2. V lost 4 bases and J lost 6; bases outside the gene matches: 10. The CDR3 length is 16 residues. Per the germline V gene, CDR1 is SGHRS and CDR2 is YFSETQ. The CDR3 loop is CASSQSSGSLFNEQFF. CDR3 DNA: TGCGCCAGCAGCCAGTCTAGCGGGAGTTTGTTCAATGAGCAGTTCTTC. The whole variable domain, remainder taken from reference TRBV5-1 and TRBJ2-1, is KAGVTQTPRYLIKTRGQQVTLSCSPISGHRSVSWYQQTPGQGLQFLFEYFSETQRNKGNFPGRFSGRQFSNSRSEMNVSTLELGDSALYLCASSQSSGSLFNEQFFGPGTRLTVL.

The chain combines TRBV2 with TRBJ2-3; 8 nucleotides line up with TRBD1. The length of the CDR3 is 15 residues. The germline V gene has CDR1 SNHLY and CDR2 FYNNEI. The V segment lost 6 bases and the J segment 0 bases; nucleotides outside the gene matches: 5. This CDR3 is CASRGQDSSTDTQYF. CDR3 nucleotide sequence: TGTGCCAGCAGGGGACAGGATTCTAGCACAGATACGCAGTATTTT.

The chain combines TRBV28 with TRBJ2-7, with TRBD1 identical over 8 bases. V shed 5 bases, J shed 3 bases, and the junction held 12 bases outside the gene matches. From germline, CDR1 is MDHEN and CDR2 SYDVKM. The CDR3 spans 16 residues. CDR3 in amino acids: CASSPPHSTGGYEQYF. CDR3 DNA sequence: TGTGCCAGCAGTCCACCCCATTCAACAGGGGGCTACGAGCAGTACTTC.

The CDR3 here is CAWSVGTGLIYGYTF. CDR3 bases: TGTGCCTGGAGTGTAGGGACAGGGCTTATCTATGGCTACACCTTC. This chain links TRBV30 with TRBJ1-2; 9 bases line up with TRBD1. The CDR3 is 15 amino acids. Germline CDR1 GTSNPN, CDR2 SVGIG (reference sequence). The trim removed 0 bases at V and 4 bases at J, leaving 6 bases unmatched.